These 31 T cell receptor beta chains were sequenced from one sample in a study of identical twins (dated by TCRdb to about 2016). Library construction relied on 5' RACE. The reads were generated on an Illumina HiSeq 2000. TCRdb itself trimmed the public reads at Q25 with fastp, ran MiXCR and retained productive beta chains. When rows share a CDR3 protein, they turn into one entry using the most common DNA and genes. Counted in this sample were hundreds of thousands of distinct CDR3 sequences; roughly 20% of them appeared once. 4% to 5.5% of the sample is in the top ten clones. This sample also belongs to another study, concerning T cells expressing NK-cell markers.

The sample taken for sequencing was PBMCs. These TCRs come from a woman aged 18-29 years in good health.

This clonotype has only a few counts. The rearrangement links TRBV9 to TRBJ1-2; 11 bases are shared with TRBD1. The CDR3 extends over 16 amino acids. Germline loops: CDR1 SGDLS, CDR2 YYNGEE. With 3 bases clipped from V and 0 bases from J, the junction kept 4 bases outside the gene matches. DNA of the CDR3: TGTGCCAGCAGCGGGGACAGGGGGATGACTAACTATGGCTACACCTTC. It yields the protein CASSGDRGMTNYGYTF.

The rearrangement joins TRBV5-1 to TRBJ2-3; no reliable D call. The germline V gene has CDR1 SGHRS and CDR2 YFSETQ. V lost 0 bases, J lost 6 bases, and 11 bases lay in between. This CDR3 contains 14 residues. This CDR3 reads CASSLDKVVDTQYF. CDR3 DNA sequence: TGCGCCAGCAGCTTGGATAAGGTAGTGGATACGCAGTATTTT.

This clonotype was recorded at least ten times. CDR3 residues: CSVREGSEYNEQFF. Written as DNA, the CDR3 is TGCAGCGTGAGGGAGGGATCTGAATACAATGAGCAGTTCTTC. This chain uses TRBV29-1 with TRBJ2-1, with TRBD2 identical over 7 bases. The CDR3 is 14 amino acids. The trim removed 6 bases at V and 4 bases at J, leaving 9 bases unmatched. CDR1 and CDR2 from the germline V gene are SQVTM and ANQGSEA.

This clonotype was seen only a few times. V is TRBV30 and J is TRBJ1-2; D is undetermined. V lost 5 bases to trimming and J lost 8 bases, with 12 bases between them. CDR3 length: 11 residues. Germline CDR1 and CDR2: GTSNPN and SVGIG (reference sequence). The CDR3 region has the DNA TGTGCCTGGTTCTTTCCGGAGGGCTACACCTTC. Amino acids: CAWFFPEGYTF.

Many counts were recorded for this clonotype. The genes are TRBV10-3 and TRBJ1-1; D gene uncertain. V shed 8 bases and J shed 1 base, with 5 bases lying between them. The CDR3 sequence is 11 residues long. Looked up from germline, CDR1 is ENHRY and CDR2 is SYGVKD. The CDR3 DNA follows: TGTGCCATCGGAAAGAACACTGAAGCTTTCTTT. Protein: CAIGKNTEAFF.

This clonotype was observed a handful of times. This chain uses TRBV7-2 with TRBJ2-5; perhaps TRBD1 as D (5 bases). The V and J ends lost 8 bases and 5 bases respectively, with 12 bases between them. CDR3 size: 12 residues. The germline CDR1 and CDR2 sequences are SGHTA and FQGNSA. CDR3 coding DNA: TGTGCCAGCGGGAAGGGGTGGGAGACCCAGTACTTC. Its protein is CASGKGWETQYF.

This clonotype was recorded at least ten times. The CDR3 nucleotides read TGTGCCAGCAGTCCTAGAAGTAATTCACCCCTCCACTTT. It yields the protein CASSPRSNSPLHF. This chain links TRBV12-3 or TRBV12-4 with TRBJ1-6, with unresolved D. The V gene lost 5 bases and the J gene lost 6 bases, with 8 bases spanning the gap. The CDR3 has 13 amino acids.

In its sample, this clonotype was seen many times. The V call is TRBV2, the J call TRBJ2-3; D tentatively fits TRBD1 or TRBD2 (5 bases each). In germline, CDR1 is SNHLY, CDR2 FYNNEI. V dropped 2 bases and J dropped 6 bases, with 6 bases sitting between them. The length of the CDR3 is 12 residues. CDR3 sequence (DNA): TGTGCCAGCAGTGAATGGGGGGATACGCAGTATTTT. This encodes CASSEWGDTQYF.

This clonotype has more than one count but fewer than ten. The V call is TRBV5-1, the J call TRBJ2-3; 8 bases line up with TRBD2. Per the germline V gene, CDR1 is SGHRS and CDR2 is YFSETQ. V shed 5 bases, J shed 8 bases, and the junction held 16 bases outside the gene matches. The length of the CDR3 is 16 residues. Here the CDR3 DNA reads TGCGCCAGCAGGGTGATTAGCGGGACCAATGAAGGTACGCAGTATTTT. Translated, it gives CASRVISGTNEGTQYF.

The chain carries TRBV6-5 and TRBJ2-7, with D maybe TRBD1 (5 bases). The germline V and J ends were trimmed by 2 bases and 5 bases, with 13 bases remaining between them. Per the germline V gene, CDR1 is MNHEY and CDR2 is SVGAGI. The CDR3 is 14 amino acids. CDR3: CASSYGAGSHEQYF. The CDR3 nucleotides are TGTGCCAGCAGTTACGGCGCAGGGTCCCACGAGCAGTACTTC.

This rearrangement joins TRBV20-1 to TRBJ2-1; D perhaps matches TRBD1 (6 bases). The CDR3 spans 15 residues. Trimming took off 5 bases at V and 7 bases at J, with 21 bases between the two ends. Germline lookup yields CDR1 DFQATT and CDR2 SNEGSKA (reference sequence). CDR3 nucleotides: TGCAGTGCTTACACAGGGCAGATCTGGGGGAATGAGCAGTTCTTC. It encodes CSAYTGQIWGNEQFF.

At least ten counts were recorded for this clonotype. V is TRBV20-1 and J is TRBJ2-5; 12 nucleotides match TRBD2. Germline V gene data show CDR1 as DFQATT and CDR2 as SNEGSKA (reference sequence). This CDR3 has 12 residues. V lost 7 bases and J lost 3; bases outside the gene matches: 0. Written as DNA, the CDR3 is TGCAGTGGACTAGCGGGGGAAGAGACCCAGTACTTC. It encodes CSGLAGEETQYF.

This clonotype was observed a few times. The chain recombines TRBV11-2 with TRBJ2-6; the D gene could be TRBD1 or TRBD2 (5 bases each). This CDR3 is built from 19 residues. V lost 5 bases and J lost 0, with 20 bases in between. From germline, CDR1 is SGHAT and CDR2 FQNNGV. The CDR3 protein is CASSVPMGDTNSGANVLTF. CDR3 coding DNA: TGTGCCAGCAGCGTACCTATGGGGGATACAAACTCTGGGGCCAACGTCCTGACTTTC.

This clonotype was observed a few times. The V and J genes are TRBV6-1 and TRBJ2-7; TRBD2 matches at 12 bases. Germline V CDR1 and CDR2: MNHNS, SASEGT. This CDR3 comprises 15 residues. V was pared by 5 bases and J by 0 bases, with 2 bases of the junction left unmatched. CDR3 nucleotide sequence: TGTGCCAGCAGTAAGACTAGCGGGAGCTCCTACGAGCAGTACTTC. It yields the protein CASSKTSGSSYEQYF.

V is TRBV6-4 and J is TRBJ2-6; D call uncertain. Germline assignment: CDR1 MRHNA and CDR2 SNTAGT. There are 14 residues in the CDR3. Trimming cost V 8 bases and J 2 bases, with 10 bases left between them. The CDR3 coding sequence is TGTGCCAGCGCCCGTGGGCCTGGGGCCAACGTCCTGACTTTC. Amino acid sequence: CASARGPGANVLTF.

The chain recombines TRBV19 with TRBJ2-7; 7 positions agree with TRBD2. V was pared by 7 bases and J by 0 bases, with 12 bases of the junction left unmatched. CDR3 length: 16 amino acids. The germline V gene encodes CDR1 LNHDA and CDR2 SQIVND (reference sequence). CDR3 DNA sequence: TGTGCCAGTACTAAAGGAAGCGGGGTTAGCTCCTACGAGCAGTACTTC. Translation gives CASTKGSGVSSYEQYF.

This clonotype appeared a few times. CDR3 region: CASSYRIGDEKLFF. The CDR3 nucleotides read TGTGCCAGCAGCTATAGAATCGGAGATGAAAAACTGTTTTTT. This sequence joins TRBV11-2 and TRBJ1-4; no definite D call. V was shortened by 4 bases and J by 6 bases, with 12 bases between the two germline ends. Germline CDR1 is SGHAT and CDR2 is FQNNGV. The CDR3 covers 14 residues.

This clonotype was observed a handful of times. J is TRBJ1-1 and V is TRBV5-1; D perhaps matches TRBD1 (6 bases). With 0 bases removed from V and 8 bases from J, the gap between germline ends came to 11 bases. Germline V gives CDR1 SGHRS, CDR2 YFSETQ. The CDR3 length is 13 residues. As DNA, the CDR3 is TGCGCCAGCAGCTTGGCCACAGGGATGGAAGCTTTCTTT. Amino acids: CASSLATGMEAFF.

The rearrangement joins TRBV15 to TRBJ2-6; no clear D. Germline V gives CDR1 LNHNV, CDR2 YYDKDF (reference sequence). This CDR3 region has 14 residues. V was pared by 8 bases and J by 2 bases, with 10 bases between. Written as DNA, the CDR3 is TGTGCCACCGGCGTAGGGACTGGGGCCAACGTCCTGACTTTC. Translated: CATGVGTGANVLTF.

CDR3 loop: CATSDLIGDEQFF. The CDR3 DNA sequence: TGTGCCACCAGTGATTTGATCGGGGATGAGCAGTTCTTC. The chain joins TRBV24-1 to TRBJ2-1; D may be TRBD2 (5 bases). Per germline, CDR1 KGHDR and CDR2 SFDVKD. This CDR3 is 13 amino acids long. The ends were cut back, 0 bases at V and 8 bases at J, with 7 bases in the middle.

The V gene is TRBV11-1, the J gene TRBJ2-5, with 7 bases identical to TRBD1. The length of the CDR3 is 13 residues. The germline V gene encodes CDR1 SGHAT and CDR2 FQDESV (reference sequence). The trim removed 5 bases at V and 6 bases at J, leaving 6 bases unmatched. For the CDR3, the DNA is TGTGCCAGCAGCCCGACAGGGAAGAAGACCCAGTACTTC. Amino acids: CASSPTGKKTQYF.

This chain uses TRBV7-2 with TRBJ2-1; TRBD2 matches at 7 bases. Germline loops: CDR1 SGHTA, CDR2 FQGNSA. V was clipped by 6 bases and J by 9 bases; unmatched bases: 11. The CDR3 has 14 amino acids. CDR3 sequence: CASRRLAHISEQFF. The CDR3 bases are TGTGCCAGCAGAAGACTAGCCCACATCAGTGAGCAGTTCTTC.

This chain joins TRBV7-9 and TRBJ2-7, with D possibly being TRBD2 (5 bases). Germline CDR1 is SEHNR and CDR2 is FQNEAQ (reference sequence). The germline V and J ends were trimmed by 4 bases and 2 bases, with 9 bases remaining between them. This CDR3 region has 13 residues. In DNA, the CDR3 is TGTGCCAGCAGCTCCGGGAATCCCTACGAGCAGTACTTC. Protein: CASSSGNPYEQYF.

V and J are TRBV7-2 and TRBJ2-7; D gene unclear. The CDR3 has 13 amino acids. V was pared by 2 bases and J by 6 bases, with 11 bases between. The germline gives CDR1 SGHTA, CDR2 FQGNSA. The CDR3, as DNA: TGTGCCAGCAGCTTATCGGCCCCAAGCGAGCAGTACTTC. Translated: CASSLSAPSEQYF. The full variable domain, completed using reference TRBV7-2 and TRBJ2-7, is GAGVSQSPSNKVTEKGKDVELRCDPISGHTALYWYRQSLGQGLEFLIYFQGNSAPDKSGLPSDRFSAERTGGSVSTLTIQRTQQEDSAVYLCASSLSAPSEQYFGPGTRLTVT.

A single count supports this clonotype. The chain carries TRBV7-9 and TRBJ2-1; 9 bases are a match to TRBD1. Germline-derived CDR1 and CDR2 are SEHNR and FQNEAQ (reference sequence). The V segment lost 3 bases and the J segment 4 bases; nucleotides outside the gene matches: 7. The CDR3 extends over 16 amino acids. The DNA of the CDR3 is TGTGCCAGCAGCTTGGTACCGGGACAGGGATACAATGAGCAGTTCTTC. Residues: CASSLVPGQGYNEQFF. The complete variable domain, with remaining parts taken from reference TRBV7-9 and TRBJ2-1, reads DTGVSQNPRHKITKRGQNVTFRCDPISEHNRLYWYRQTLGQGPEFLTYFQNEAQLEKSRLLSDRFSAERPKGSFSTLEIQRTEQGDSAMYLCASSLVPGQGYNEQFFGPGTRLTVL.

This clonotype has just a few counts. V gene TRBV4-3 combines with J gene TRBJ2-1; perhaps TRBD2 as D (6 bases). The CDR3 extends over 16 amino acids. Germline CDR1 LGHNA, CDR2 YSLEER. V gave up 1 base and J gave up 9 bases, with 19 bases separating them. CDR3 sequence: CASSQVWDWRVGEQFF. For the CDR3, the DNA is TGCGCCAGCAGCCAAGTCTGGGACTGGAGGGTTGGTGAGCAGTTCTTC.

The table lists this clonotype with a few counts. The chain has TRBV20-1 and TRBJ2-2, with a tentative D call TRBD2 (5 bases). Germline V gene sequence: CDR1 DFQATT, CDR2 SNEGSKA (reference sequence). The CDR3 sequence is 14 residues long. Between the trimmed V and J ends, which lost 3 bases and 0 bases, there was a span of 8 bases. The CDR3 region has the DNA TGCAGTGCTAGTATACTAGCGAACACCGGGGAGCTGTTTTTT. Residues: CSASILANTGELFF.

In its sample, this clonotype was seen a few times. This chain joins TRBV6-1 and TRBJ1-5, with a tentative D call TRBD1 (6 bases). V lost 5 bases to trimming and J lost 9 bases, with 14 bases between them. The CDR3 is 13 residues long. In germline, CDR1 is MNHNS, CDR2 SASEGT. The DNA for the CDR3 is TGTGCCAGCAGTCCCGGGACATCTATGCCCCAGCATTTT. Its protein product is CASSPGTSMPQHF.

This clonotype appeared a few times. The J gene is TRBJ2-1, the V gene TRBV11-2; D unresolved. Per the germline V gene, CDR1 is SGHAT and CDR2 is FQNNGV. V was pared by 5 bases and J by 3 bases, with 11 bases between. This CDR3 contains 14 residues. Here the CDR3 reads CASSNSRSYNEQFF. In DNA, the CDR3 is TGTGCCAGCAGCAACAGTAGAAGCTACAATGAGCAGTTCTTC.

This clonotype was picked up many times. The V gene is TRBV27, the J gene TRBJ2-3, with D perhaps TRBD1 or TRBD2 (5 bases each). Germline CDR1 and CDR2: MNHEY and SMNVEV (reference sequence). This CDR3 has 14 amino acids. V was shortened by 4 bases and J by 5 bases, with 13 bases between the two germline ends. The CDR3 DNA reads as TGTGCCAGCAGTTCAAGGGACCCACGAGATACGCAGTATTTT. Its protein is CASSSRDPRDTQYF.

The rearrangement joins TRBV27 to TRBJ1-5; the match to TRBD1 covers 7 bases. V was pared by 5 bases and J by 1 base, with 11 bases of the junction left unmatched. CDR1 and CDR2 (germline): MNHEY, SMNVEV (reference sequence). CDR3 size: 17 residues. The CDR3 coding sequence is TGTGCCAGCAGTCCCCGACAGGGAATGGGAAGCAATCAGCCCCAGCATTTT. It yields the protein CASSPRQGMGSNQPQHF.